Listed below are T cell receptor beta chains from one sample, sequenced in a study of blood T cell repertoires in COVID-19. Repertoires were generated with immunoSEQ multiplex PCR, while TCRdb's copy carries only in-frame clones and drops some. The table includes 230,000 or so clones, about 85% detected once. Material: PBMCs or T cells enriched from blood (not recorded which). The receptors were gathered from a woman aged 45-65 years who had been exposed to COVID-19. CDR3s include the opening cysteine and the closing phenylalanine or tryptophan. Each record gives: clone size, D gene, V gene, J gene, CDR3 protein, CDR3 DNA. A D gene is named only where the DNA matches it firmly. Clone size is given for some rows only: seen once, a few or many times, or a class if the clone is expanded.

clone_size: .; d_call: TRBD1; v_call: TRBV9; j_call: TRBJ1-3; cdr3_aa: CASSLDRGGRNTIYF; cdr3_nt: TGTGCCAGCAGCCTTGACAGGGGCGGAAGAAACACCATATATTTT
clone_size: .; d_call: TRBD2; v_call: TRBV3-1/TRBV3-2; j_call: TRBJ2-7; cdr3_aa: CASKSGGSWEQYF; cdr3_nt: TGTGCCAGCAAAAGCGGGGGGTCCTGGGAGCAGTACTTC
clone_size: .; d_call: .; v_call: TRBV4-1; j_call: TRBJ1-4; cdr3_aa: CASSQEATAYEKLFF; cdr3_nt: TGCGCCAGCAGCCAAGAGGCAACAGCTTATGAAAAACTGTTTTTT
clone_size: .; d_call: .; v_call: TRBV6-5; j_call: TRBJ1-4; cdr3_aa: CASSYSVGGSREKLFF; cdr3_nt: TGTGCCAGCAGTTACTCGGTAGGGGGTAGTCGGGAAAAACTGTTTTTT
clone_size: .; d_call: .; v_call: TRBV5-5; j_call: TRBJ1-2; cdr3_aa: CASSPGGNYGYTF; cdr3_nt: TGTGCCAGCAGCCCCGGAGGGAATTATGGCTACACCTTC
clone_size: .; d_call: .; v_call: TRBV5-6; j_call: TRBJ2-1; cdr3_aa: CASSYRLGVYNEQFF; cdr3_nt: TGTGCCAGCAGCTACCGACTAGGTGTCTACAATGAGCAGTTCTTC
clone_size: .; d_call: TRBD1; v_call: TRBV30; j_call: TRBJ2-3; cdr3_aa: CAWSHRGLTDTQYF; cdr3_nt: TGTGCCTGGTCTCACAGGGGGCTGACAGATACGCAGTATTTT
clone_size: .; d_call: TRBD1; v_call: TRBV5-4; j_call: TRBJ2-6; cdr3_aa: CASSSDRAKVPGANVLTF; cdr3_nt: TGTGCCAGCAGCTCGGACAGGGCGAAAGTACCTGGGGCCAACGTCCTGACTTTC
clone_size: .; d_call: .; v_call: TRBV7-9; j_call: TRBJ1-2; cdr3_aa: CASSSSGGDGYTF; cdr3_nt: TGTGCCAGCAGCTCCTCCGGGGGTGATGGCTACACCTTC
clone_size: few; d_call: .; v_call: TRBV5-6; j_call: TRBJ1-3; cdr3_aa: CASSGGALSGNTIYF; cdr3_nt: TGTGCCAGCAGCGGAGGCGCCCTCTCTGGAAACACCATATATTTT
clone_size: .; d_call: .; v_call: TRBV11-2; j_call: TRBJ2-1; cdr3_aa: CASSFEADLSYNEQFF; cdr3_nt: TGTGCCAGCAGTTTTGAAGCGGACCTCTCCTACAATGAGCAGTTCTTC